One sample yielded the 8 T cell receptor beta chains listed below, sequenced in a study of vaccination effects on CD4 cells after COVID-19. Profiled with immunoSEQ multiplex PCR; TCRdb holds only in-frame clones, not every one. The sample has 50,000 or so clones; 60% to 80% are singletons. Expansion with viral peptide pools was applied to antigen-specific CD4+ T cells by the ViraFEST assay prior to sequencing. Subsequent to a culture period of under twelve days, CD4+ T cells were isolated. Among the vaccine recipients, none had a prior SARS-CoV-2 infection, and nucleocapsid antibodies were negative. No antigen has been assigned to these receptors. The sequencing used CD4+ T cells from PBMCs cultured with HCoV-OC43 spike peptides, collected before COVID-19 vaccination. The subset denotes: HCoV-OC43 spike overlapping peptide pool stimulation. These receptors all come from a human donor who received a COVID-19 vaccine.

V is TRBV9 and J is TRBJ2-1, with 7 bases that match TRBD2. V lost 4 bases to trimming and J lost 0 bases; unmatched junction nucleotides: 7. The CDR3 contains 16 residues. Germline CDR1 SGDLS, CDR2 YYNGEE. CDR3 sequence (DNA): TGTGCCAGCAGCCCCCCTGGGGGGGACTCCTACAATGAGCAGTTCTTC. Residues: CASSPPGGDSYNEQFF.

This clone was picked up one time. The rearrangement uses TRBV12-3 or TRBV12-4 and TRBJ1-2; D remains unclear. This CDR3 is 12 amino acids long. Trimming shortened V by 0 bases and J by 5 bases, and 4 bases separated the two germline ends. The CDR3 sequence: CASSLARYGYTF. The DNA for the CDR3 is TGTGCCAGCAGTTTAGCCAGGTATGGCTACACCTTC.

The rearrangement uses TRBV7-8 and TRBJ2-2; TRBD1 might be the D (5 bases). CDR3 length equals 14 residues. Germline V gene data show CDR1 as SGHVS and CDR2 as FQNEAQ. V dropped 5 bases and J dropped 3 bases, with 10 bases sitting between them. The CDR3 nucleotides read TGTGCCAGCAGCAAAAGGGGCTACACCGGGGAGCTGTTTTTT. Protein: CASSKRGYTGELFF.

This chain uses TRBV5-4 with TRBJ1-2; TRBD1 aligns across 7 bases. Germline CDR1 and CDR2: SGHNT and YYREEE (reference sequence). The CDR3 runs to 14 residues. Trimming cost V 4 bases and J 5 bases; bases outside gene matches: 8. The CDR3 sequence: CASSTKTGPYGYTF. The DNA of the CDR3 is TGTGCCAGCAGCACGAAGACAGGGCCATATGGCTACACCTTC.

This clone was found once. The same CDR3 can be traced to other DNA sequences in this sample. The V and J genes are TRBV9 and TRBJ2-2; the D gene is possibly TRBD2 (5 bases). The CDR3 consists of 15 residues. The ends were cut back, 2 bases at V and 3 bases at J, with 11 bases in the middle. Germline V gene data show CDR1 as SGDLS and CDR2 as YYNGEE. The CDR3 protein is CASSVRGSDTGELFF. CDR3 sequence (DNA): TGTGCCAGCAGCGTTCGGGGTTCGGACACCGGGGAGCTGTTTTTT.

The V call is TRBV3-1 (or the pseudogene TRBV3-2), the J call TRBJ1-6; no clear D gene. Trimming took 4 bases from V and 8 from J, leaving 15 bases between them. This CDR3 contains 15 residues. Germline lookup yields CDR1 LGHDT and CDR2 YNNKEL (reference sequence). CDR3 sequence: CASSREEGWDSPLHF. DNA of the CDR3: TGTGCCAGCAGCCGGGAGGAGGGTTGGGATTCACCCCTCCACTTT.

The chain joins TRBV5-6 to TRBJ2-3; D not resolved. CDR1 and CDR2 (germline): SGHDT, YYEEEE. V lost 1 base and J 0 bases, leaving 9 bases between the germline ends. The CDR3 length is 15 residues. CDR3 in amino acids: CASSLRLGSTDTQYF. The DNA of the CDR3 is TGTGCCAGCAGCTTGAGGCTGGGAAGCACAGATACGCAGTATTTT.

The chain employs TRBV7-2 and TRBJ2-1; D not resolved. CDR1 is SGHTA and CDR2 is FQGNSA in the germline V gene. V lost 6 bases and J lost 11, with 14 bases in between. The CDR3 extends over 12 amino acids. CDR3 loop: CASSNTGPQQFF. CDR3 DNA: TGTGCCAGCAGTAACACCGGGCCGCAGCAGTTCTTC.